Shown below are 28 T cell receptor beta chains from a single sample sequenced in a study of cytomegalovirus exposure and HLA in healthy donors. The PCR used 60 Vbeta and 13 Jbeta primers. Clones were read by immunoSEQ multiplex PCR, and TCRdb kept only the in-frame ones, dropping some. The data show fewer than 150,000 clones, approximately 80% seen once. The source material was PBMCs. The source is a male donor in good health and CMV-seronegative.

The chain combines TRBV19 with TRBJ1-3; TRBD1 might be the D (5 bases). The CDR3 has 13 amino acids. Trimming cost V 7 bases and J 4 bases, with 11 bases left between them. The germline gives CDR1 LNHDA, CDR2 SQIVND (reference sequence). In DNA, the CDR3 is TGTGCCAGTACCCGGGGGAACGGAAACACCATATATTTT. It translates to CASTRGNGNTIYF.

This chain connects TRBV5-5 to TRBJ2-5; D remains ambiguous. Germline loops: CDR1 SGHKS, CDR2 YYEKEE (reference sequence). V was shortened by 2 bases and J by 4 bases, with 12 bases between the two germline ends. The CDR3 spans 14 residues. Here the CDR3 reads CASSLLALGETQYF. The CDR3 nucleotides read TGTGCCAGCAGCTTATTGGCGCTAGGAGAGACCCAGTACTTC.

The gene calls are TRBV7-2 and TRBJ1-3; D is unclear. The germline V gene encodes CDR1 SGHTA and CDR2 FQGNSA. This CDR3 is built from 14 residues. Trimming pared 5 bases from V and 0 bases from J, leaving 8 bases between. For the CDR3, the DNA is TGTGCCAGCAGCATGCTAGGCTCTGGAAACACCATATATTTT. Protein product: CASSMLGSGNTIYF. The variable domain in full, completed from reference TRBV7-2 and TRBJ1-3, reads GAGVSQSPSNKVTEKGKDVELRCDPISGHTALYWYRQSLGQGLEFLIYFQGNSAPDKSGLPSDRFSAERTGGSVSTLTIQRTQQEDSAVYLCASSMLGSGNTIYFGEGSWLTVV.

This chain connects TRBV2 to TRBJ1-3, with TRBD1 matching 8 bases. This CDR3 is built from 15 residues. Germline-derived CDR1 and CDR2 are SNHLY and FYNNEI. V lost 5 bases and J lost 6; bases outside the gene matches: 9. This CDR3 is CASSPLGGQENTIYF. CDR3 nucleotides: TGTGCCAGCAGTCCTCTAGGGGGACAGGAAAACACCATATATTTT.

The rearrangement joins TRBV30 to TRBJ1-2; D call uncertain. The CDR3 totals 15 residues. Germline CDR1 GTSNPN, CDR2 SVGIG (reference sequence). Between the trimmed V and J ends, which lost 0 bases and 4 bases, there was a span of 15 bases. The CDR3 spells CAWSVWGSGVYGYTF. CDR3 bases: TGTGCCTGGAGTGTTTGGGGAAGCGGGGTCTATGGCTACACCTTC.

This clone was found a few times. This chain's CDR3 is CASSPGPGTGNTIYF. CDR3 bases: TGTGCCAGCTCACCGGGCCCCGGGACAGGAAACACCATATATTTT. The rearrangement joins TRBV18 to TRBJ1-3; TRBD1 might be the D (6 bases). This CDR3 has 15 amino acids. CDR1 KGHSH and CDR2 LQKENI come from the germline V gene. The germline V and J ends were trimmed by 3 bases and 4 bases, with 13 bases remaining between them.

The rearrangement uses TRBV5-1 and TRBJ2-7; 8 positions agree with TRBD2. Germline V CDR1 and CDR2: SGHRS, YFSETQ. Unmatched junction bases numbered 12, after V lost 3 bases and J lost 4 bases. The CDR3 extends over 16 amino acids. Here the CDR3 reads CASSSNSGGATYEQYF. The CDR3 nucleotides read TGCGCCAGCAGCTCCAATTCCGGGGGGGCCACTTACGAGCAGTACTTC.

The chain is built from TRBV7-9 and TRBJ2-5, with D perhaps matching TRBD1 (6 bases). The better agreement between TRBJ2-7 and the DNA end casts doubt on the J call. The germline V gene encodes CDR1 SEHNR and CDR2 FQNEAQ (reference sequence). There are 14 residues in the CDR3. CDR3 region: CASSFPGHYYEQYF. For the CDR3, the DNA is TGTGCCAGCAGCTTCCCGGGACACTACTACGAGCAGTACTTC.

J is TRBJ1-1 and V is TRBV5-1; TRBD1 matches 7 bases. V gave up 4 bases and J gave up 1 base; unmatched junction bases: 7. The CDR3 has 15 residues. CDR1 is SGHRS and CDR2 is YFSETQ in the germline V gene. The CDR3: CASSRGQSSNTEAFF. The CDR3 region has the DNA TGCGCCAGCAGCAGGGGACAGAGCTCGAACACTGAAGCTTTCTTT.

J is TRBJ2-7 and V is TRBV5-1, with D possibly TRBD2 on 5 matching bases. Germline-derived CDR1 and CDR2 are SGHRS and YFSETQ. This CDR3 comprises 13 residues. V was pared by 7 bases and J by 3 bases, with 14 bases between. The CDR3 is CASGGSMSYEQYF. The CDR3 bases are TGCGCCAGCGGCGGGTCTATGAGCTACGAGCAGTACTTC.

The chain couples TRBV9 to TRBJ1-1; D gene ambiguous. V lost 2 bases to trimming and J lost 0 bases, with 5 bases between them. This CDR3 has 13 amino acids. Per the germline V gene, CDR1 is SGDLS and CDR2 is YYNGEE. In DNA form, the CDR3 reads TGTGCCAGCAGCGTCGAGATGAACACTGAAGCTTTCTTT. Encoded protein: CASSVEMNTEAFF.

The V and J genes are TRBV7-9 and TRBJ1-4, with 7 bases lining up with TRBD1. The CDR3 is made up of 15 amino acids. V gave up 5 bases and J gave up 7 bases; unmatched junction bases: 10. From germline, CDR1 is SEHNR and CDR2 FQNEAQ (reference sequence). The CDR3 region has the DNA TGTGCCAGCAGCGAAAACAGGGGACCGGCTGAAAAACTGTTTTTT. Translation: CASSENRGPAEKLFF.

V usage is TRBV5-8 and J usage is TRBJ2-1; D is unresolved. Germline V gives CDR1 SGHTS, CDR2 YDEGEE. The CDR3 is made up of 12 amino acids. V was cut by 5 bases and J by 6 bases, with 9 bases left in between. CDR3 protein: CASSLSINEQFF. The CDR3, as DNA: TGTGCCAGCAGTCTTAGCATCAATGAGCAGTTCTTC.

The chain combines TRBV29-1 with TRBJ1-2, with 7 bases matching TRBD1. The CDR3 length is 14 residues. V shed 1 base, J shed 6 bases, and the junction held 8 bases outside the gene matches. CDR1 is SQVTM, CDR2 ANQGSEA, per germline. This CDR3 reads CSVEVPGRGNGYTF. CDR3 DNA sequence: TGCAGCGTTGAAGTCCCGGGCAGGGGGAATGGCTACACCTTC.

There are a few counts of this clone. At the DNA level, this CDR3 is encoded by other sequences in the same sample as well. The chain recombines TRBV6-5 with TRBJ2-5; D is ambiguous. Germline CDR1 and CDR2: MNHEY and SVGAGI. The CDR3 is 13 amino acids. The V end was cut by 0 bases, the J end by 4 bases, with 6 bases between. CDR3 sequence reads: CASSYSRRETQYF. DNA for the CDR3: TGTGCCAGCAGTTACTCGAGGCGAGAGACCCAGTACTTC.

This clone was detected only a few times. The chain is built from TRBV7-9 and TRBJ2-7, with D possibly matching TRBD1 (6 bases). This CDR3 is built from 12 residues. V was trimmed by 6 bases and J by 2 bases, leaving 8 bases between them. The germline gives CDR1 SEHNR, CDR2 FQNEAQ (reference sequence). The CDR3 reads CASSSGAYEQYF. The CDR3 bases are TGTGCCAGCAGTTCAGGGGCCTACGAGCAGTACTTC.

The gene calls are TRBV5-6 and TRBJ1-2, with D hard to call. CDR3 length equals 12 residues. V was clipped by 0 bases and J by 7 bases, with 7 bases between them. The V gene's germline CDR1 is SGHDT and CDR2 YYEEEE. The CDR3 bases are TGTGCCAGCAGCTTGGGGCGGGCTGGCTACACCTTC. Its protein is CASSLGRAGYTF. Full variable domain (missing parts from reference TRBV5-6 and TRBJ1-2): DAGVTQSPTHLIKTRGQQVTLRCSPKSGHDTVSWYQQALGQGPQFIFQYYEEEERQRGNFPDRFSGHQFPNYSSELNVNALLLGDSALYLCASSLGRAGYTFGSGTRLTVV.

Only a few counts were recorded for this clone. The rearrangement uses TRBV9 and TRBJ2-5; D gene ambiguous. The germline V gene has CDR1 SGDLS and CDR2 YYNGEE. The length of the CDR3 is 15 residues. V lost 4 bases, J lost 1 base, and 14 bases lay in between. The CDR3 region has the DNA TGTGCCAGCAGCCTGAGTGTGGGCCCCCAAGAGACCCAGTACTTC. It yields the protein CASSLSVGPQETQYF.

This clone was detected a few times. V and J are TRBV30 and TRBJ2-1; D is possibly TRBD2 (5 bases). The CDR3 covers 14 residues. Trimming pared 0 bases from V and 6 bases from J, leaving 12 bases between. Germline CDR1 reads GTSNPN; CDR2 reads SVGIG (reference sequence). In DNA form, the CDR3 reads TGTGCCTGGAGTGTACTAGATCTTCCCAATGAGCAGTTCTTC. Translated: CAWSVLDLPNEQFF.

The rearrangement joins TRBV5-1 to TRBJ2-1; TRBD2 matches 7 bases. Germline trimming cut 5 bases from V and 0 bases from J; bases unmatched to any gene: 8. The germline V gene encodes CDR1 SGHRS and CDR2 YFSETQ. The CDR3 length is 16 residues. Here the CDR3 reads CASRTLADTSYNEQFF. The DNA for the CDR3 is TGCGCCAGCAGAACCCTAGCGGACACCTCCTACAATGAGCAGTTCTTC.

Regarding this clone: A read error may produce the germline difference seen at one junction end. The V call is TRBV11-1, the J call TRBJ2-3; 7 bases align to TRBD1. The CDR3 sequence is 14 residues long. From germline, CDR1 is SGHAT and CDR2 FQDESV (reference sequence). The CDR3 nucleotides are TGTGCCAGCAGTTTAGGGGGCAGCACAGATACGCAGTATTTT. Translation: CASSLGGSTDTQYF.

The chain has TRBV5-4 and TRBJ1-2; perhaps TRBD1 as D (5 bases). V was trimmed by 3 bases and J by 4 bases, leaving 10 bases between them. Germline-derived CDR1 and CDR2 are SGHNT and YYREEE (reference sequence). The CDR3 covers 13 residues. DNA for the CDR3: TGTGCCAGCAGCTCTCAGGGAGGCTATGGCTACACCTTC. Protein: CASSSQGGYGYTF.

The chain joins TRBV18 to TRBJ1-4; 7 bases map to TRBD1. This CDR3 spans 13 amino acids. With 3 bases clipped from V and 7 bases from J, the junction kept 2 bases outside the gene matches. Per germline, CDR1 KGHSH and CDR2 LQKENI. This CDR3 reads CASSPRGPEKLFF. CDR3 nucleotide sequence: TGTGCCAGCTCACCGAGGGGGCCTGAAAAACTGTTTTTT.

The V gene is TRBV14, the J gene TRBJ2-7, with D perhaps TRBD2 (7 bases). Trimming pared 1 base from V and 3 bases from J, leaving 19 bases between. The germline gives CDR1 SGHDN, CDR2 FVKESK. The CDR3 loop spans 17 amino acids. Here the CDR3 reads CASSQGLLRGGDYEQYF. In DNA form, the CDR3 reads TGTGCCAGCAGCCAAGGCCTTTTGAGGGGGGGCGACTACGAGCAGTACTTC.

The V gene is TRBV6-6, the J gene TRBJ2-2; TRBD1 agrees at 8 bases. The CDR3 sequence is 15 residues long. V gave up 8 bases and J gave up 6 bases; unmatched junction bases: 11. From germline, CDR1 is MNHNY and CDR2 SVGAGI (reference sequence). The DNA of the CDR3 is TGTGCCAGCTCCACGAGGACAGGGATTGCCGGGGAGCTGTTTTTT. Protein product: CASSTRTGIAGELFF.

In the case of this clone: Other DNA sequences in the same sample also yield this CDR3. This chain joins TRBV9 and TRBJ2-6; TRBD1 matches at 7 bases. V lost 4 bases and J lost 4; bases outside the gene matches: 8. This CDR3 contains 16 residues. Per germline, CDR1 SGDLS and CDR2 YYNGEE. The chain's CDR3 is CASSTRTGPGANVLTF. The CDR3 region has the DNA TGTGCCAGCAGCACCCGGACAGGCCCCGGGGCCAACGTCCTGACTTTC.

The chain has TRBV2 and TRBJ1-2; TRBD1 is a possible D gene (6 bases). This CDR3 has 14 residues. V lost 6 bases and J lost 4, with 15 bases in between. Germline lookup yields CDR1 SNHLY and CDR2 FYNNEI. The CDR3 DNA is TGTGCCAGCAGCGGAGGGGGGGGGACCTATGGCTACACCTTC. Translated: CASSGGGGTYGYTF.

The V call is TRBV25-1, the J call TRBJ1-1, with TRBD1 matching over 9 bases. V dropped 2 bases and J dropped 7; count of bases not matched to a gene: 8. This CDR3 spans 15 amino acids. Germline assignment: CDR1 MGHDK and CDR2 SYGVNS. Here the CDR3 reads CASSEDGDRVGEAFF. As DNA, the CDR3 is TGTGCCAGCAGTGAAGATGGGGACAGGGTAGGTGAAGCTTTCTTT.